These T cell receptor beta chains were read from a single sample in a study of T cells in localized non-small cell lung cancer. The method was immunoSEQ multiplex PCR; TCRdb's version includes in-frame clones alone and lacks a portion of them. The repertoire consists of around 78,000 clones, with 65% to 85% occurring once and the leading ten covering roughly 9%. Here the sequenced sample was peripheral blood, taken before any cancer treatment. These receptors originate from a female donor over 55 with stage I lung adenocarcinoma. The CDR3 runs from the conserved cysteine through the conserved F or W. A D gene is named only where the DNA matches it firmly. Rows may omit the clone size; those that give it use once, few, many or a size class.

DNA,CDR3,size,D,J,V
TGTGCCAGCCGATGGGGGAACTTAGAAAATGAAAAACTGTTTTTT,CASRWGNLENEKLFF,-,-,TRBJ1-4,TRBV19
TGCGCCAGCAGCTTGGTGGGGCTACCCAACAATGAGCAGTTCTTC,CASSLVGLPNNEQFF,-,-,TRBJ2-1,TRBV5-1
TGTGCCTGGAGTGTACAGGTTAGCAATCAGCCCCAGCATTTT,CAWSVQVSNQPQHF,-,-,TRBJ1-5,TRBV30
TGCGCCAGCAGCCTAAATGGACAGCCGGGCTATGGCTACACCTTC,CASSLNGQPGYGYTF,-,-,TRBJ1-2,TRBV5-1
TGTGCCAGTATCCGGGTAGCGGGAGCCCCATCCGGGGAGCTGTTTTTT,CASIRVAGAPSGELFF,-,TRBD2,TRBJ2-2,TRBV19
TGCGCCAGCGATCGCGCGGGAGGCCCCACAGATACGCAGTATTTT,CASDRAGGPTDTQYF,-,TRBD2,TRBJ2-3,TRBV5-1
TGTGCCAGCAGCCAAGAGCAGCGGGGGAGCTCCTACGAGCAGTACTTC,CASSQEQRGSSYEQYF,-,TRBD2,TRBJ2-7,TRBV4-2
TGTGCCAGCAGCGGTCGGACAGGAGGGAACACTGAAGCTTTCTTT,CASSGRTGGNTEAFF,once,TRBD1,TRBJ1-1,TRBV11-3
TGTGCCAGTAGCTTCTCCGAAACTGAAGCTTTCTTT,CASSFSETEAFF,-,-,TRBJ1-1,TRBV19
TGCGCCAGCAGCCAAGACTGGGGTTCTGGAAACACCATATATTTT,CASSQDWGSGNTIYF,-,-,TRBJ1-3,TRBV4-1
TGCAGCGTTGAAGGAGGATGGGAAGCTTTCTTT,CSVEGGWEAFF,-,-,TRBJ1-1,TRBV29-1
TGTGCCAGCAGCCCGAACCCTTACGAGCAGTACTTC,CASSPNPYEQYF,-,-,TRBJ2-7,TRBV9
TGCAGCGTTGTATTAGGGGGTGGCTATGGCTACACCTTC,CSVVLGGGYGYTF,-,-,TRBJ1-2,TRBV29-1
TGTGCCTGGAGCGGGGACAGGGGTGCTGGGGCCAACGTCCTGACTTTC,CAWSGDRGAGANVLTF,-,TRBD1,TRBJ2-6,TRBV30
TGTGCCTGGAGTACTGGCAGCTCCTACGAGCAGTACTTC,CAWSTGSSYEQYF,-,-,TRBJ2-7,TRBV30
TGTGCCAGCAGCGTAGGAGGAGCGAGCGGGAGCAGTTTGGATACGCAGTATTTT,CASSVGGASGSSLDTQYF,-,TRBD2,TRBJ2-3,TRBV9
TGTGCCAGCAGTGAGTCGACCGCCTACGAGCAGTACTTC,CASSESTAYEQYF,-,-,TRBJ2-7,TRBV2
TGTGCCAGCAGCACCAGAGGGGTCACTGAAGCTTTCTTT,CASSTRGVTEAFF,-,-,TRBJ1-1,TRBV5-4
TGCGCCAGCAGCTTTACTAGCGGGGCGAGCTCCTACAATGAGCAGTTCTTC,CASSFTSGASSYNEQFF,-,TRBD2,TRBJ2-1,TRBV5-1
TGTGCCTGGAACGGACAGGGAAGAACCTACGAGCAGTACTTC,CAWNGQGRTYEQYF,many,TRBD1,TRBJ2-7,TRBV30
TGTGCCAGCTCACCACCGGGGCAGGGCGGTCAGCCCCAGCATTTT,CASSPPGQGGQPQHF,-,-,TRBJ1-5,TRBV18
TGTGCCAGCAGTGTTACCGGGACTAGCGGGAGGATTGGAGCCGAGCAGTACTTC,CASSVTGTSGRIGAEQYF,-,TRBD2,TRBJ2-7,TRBV7-6
TGTGCCAGCAGGTCGACAGGGATGAACACCGGGGAGCTGTTTTTT,CASRSTGMNTGELFF,-,TRBD1,TRBJ2-2,TRBV6-5
TGTGCCAGCAGCTTAAACAGGGTTAACTATGGCTACACCTTC,CASSLNRVNYGYTF,-,-,TRBJ1-2,TRBV5-6
TGTGCCAGCAGCGAGGGGGTAGGGACAGGGCGAACTGAAGCTTTCTTT,CASSEGVGTGRTEAFF,-,TRBD1,TRBJ1-1,TRBV9
TGTGCCAGCAGCTTGGGGCGACCCTCTGGGGCCAACGTCCTGACTTTC,CASSLGRPSGANVLTF,-,-,TRBJ2-6,TRBV5-4
TGCGCCAGCAGCACGGGACAGGGAGGCTCTGGAAACACCATATATTTT,CASSTGQGGSGNTIYF,-,TRBD1,TRBJ1-3,TRBV5-1
TGTGCCAGCAGCTTAAGGAGGGGGAACACTGAAGCTTTCTTT,CASSLRRGNTEAFF,few,-,TRBJ1-1,TRBV7-2
TGTGCCAGCAGCTTAGTTTCAGGGGACAATCAGCCCCAGCATTTT,CASSLVSGDNQPQHF,few,-,TRBJ1-5,TRBV7-2
TGTGCCAGCTCACTTCGGCGGTATGAAAAACTGTTTTTT,CASSLRRYEKLFF,-,-,TRBJ1-4,TRBV27
TGTGCCAGTAGCCCCCAAATCGGGTCAGCTTTCTTT,CASSPQIGSAFF,-,-,TRBJ1-1,TRBV19
TGTGCCAGCAGCTCCTCTAGGCCGAATGAGCAGTTCTTC,CASSSSRPNEQFF,-,-,TRBJ2-1,TRBV11-2
TGTGCCAGCAGTTTAGGCTCAGGCACAGATACGCAGTATTTT,CASSLGSGTDTQYF,-,-,TRBJ2-3,TRBV27
TGTGCCTGGAGTCCTCGACAGGGGGCAACCTATAATTCACCCCTCCACTTT,CAWSPRQGATYNSPLHF,-,TRBD1,TRBJ1-6,TRBV30
TGTGCCAGCAGCTTGTGGGACAGGTCTTACGAGCAGTACTTC,CASSLWDRSYEQYF,-,TRBD1,TRBJ2-7,TRBV5-4
TGTGCCAGCAGCTCCAATGAGCAGTTCTTC,CASSSNEQFF,-,-,TRBJ2-1,TRBV11-2